The clone carrying this T cell receptor (beta chain) was observed a single time. Its antigen is undetermined. The sample belongs to a study of cytomegalovirus exposure and HLA in healthy donors. Notes on the study in general: Confirmation was obtained in vitro that a few CMV-associated chains are specific for CMV antigens. An Asian-associated ancestry cluster reportedly showed fewer N-insertions than the roughly 670-donor mean in a later analysis.

13 Jbeta primers and 60 Vbeta primers were used for the PCR. Clones were read by immunoSEQ multiplex PCR, and TCRdb kept only the in-frame ones, dropping some. The sample includes fewer than 250,000 clones, about 80% of them seen just once. Material: PBMCs. This TCR was recovered from a middle-aged man in good health and CMV-seropositive.

The CDR3 nucleotides are TGTGCCATCAGTGAGTCCGGACTTAAACTGTTTTTT. Translating it yields CAISESGLKLFF. J is TRBJ1-4 and V is TRBV10-3; D is unclear. Per germline, CDR1 ENHRY and CDR2 SYGVKD. Trimming pared 0 bases from V and 11 bases from J, leaving 7 bases between. CDR3 length: 12 residues.